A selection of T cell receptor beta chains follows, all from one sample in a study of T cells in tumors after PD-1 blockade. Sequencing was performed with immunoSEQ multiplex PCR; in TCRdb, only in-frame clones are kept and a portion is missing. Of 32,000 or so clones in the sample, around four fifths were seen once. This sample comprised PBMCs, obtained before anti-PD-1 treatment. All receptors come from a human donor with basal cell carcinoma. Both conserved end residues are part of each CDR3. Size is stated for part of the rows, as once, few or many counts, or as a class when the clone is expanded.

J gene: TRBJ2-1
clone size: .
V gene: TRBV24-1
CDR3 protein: CATSEPSPVDEQFF

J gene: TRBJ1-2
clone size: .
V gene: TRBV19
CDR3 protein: CASRQGSTGYTF

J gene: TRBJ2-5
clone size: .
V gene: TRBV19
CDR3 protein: CASSMGTGRETQYF

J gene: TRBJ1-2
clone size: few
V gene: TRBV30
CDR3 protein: CALEGGTPRLNYGYTF

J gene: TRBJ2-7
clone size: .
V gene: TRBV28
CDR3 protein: CASAFDSNSEQYF

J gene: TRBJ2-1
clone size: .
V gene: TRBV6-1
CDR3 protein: CASSEALLPSSYNEQFF

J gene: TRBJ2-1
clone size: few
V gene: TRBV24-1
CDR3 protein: CATSESGGMWPNEQFF

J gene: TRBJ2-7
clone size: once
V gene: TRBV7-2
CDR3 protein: CASSLFSGGGLEQYF

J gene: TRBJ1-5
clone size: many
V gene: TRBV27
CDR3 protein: CASSLGGAPNQPQHF

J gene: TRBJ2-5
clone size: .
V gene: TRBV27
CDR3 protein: CASSLIGMYQETQYF

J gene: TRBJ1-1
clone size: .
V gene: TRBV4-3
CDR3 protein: CASSQGQGTTEAFF

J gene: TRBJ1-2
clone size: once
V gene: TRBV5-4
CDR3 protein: CASSDRRNYGYTF

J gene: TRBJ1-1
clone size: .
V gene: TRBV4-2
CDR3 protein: CASSPGTYKAFF

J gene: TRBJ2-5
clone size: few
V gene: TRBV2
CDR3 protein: CASSGTFKETQYF

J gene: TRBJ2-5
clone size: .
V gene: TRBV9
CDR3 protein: CASSAQGQGQETQYF

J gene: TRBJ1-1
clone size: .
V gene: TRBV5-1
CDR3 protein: CASSLALRDTEAFF

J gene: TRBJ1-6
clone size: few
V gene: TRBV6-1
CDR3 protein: CASSQPTGVNSPLHF